These T cell receptor beta chains were read from a single sample in a study of blood T cell repertoires in COVID-19. The repertoire was sequenced with immunoSEQ multiplex PCR; TCRdb's copy has only in-frame clones and lacks some. Here the sample spans over 250,000 clones, approximately 90% being singletons. Source material: PBMCs or T cells enriched from blood (not recorded which). The receptors originated from a woman aged 55-70 years in a cohort exposed to, infected with or recovered from COVID-19 (not recorded which). Each CDR3 is given with its conserved first and last residue. Fields, in order: D gene, clone size, V gene, J gene, CDR3 DNA, CDR3 protein. A D gene is named only where the DNA matches it firmly. The size field is filled for only some rows; it gives once, few, many or a size class.

d_call: NA
clone_size: NA
v_call: TRBV18
j_call: TRBJ2-3
cdr3_nt: TGTGCCAGCTCCTCCGGGGTTTTGGATACGCAGTATTTT
cdr3_aa: CASSSGVLDTQYF

d_call: NA
clone_size: NA
v_call: TRBV27
j_call: TRBJ1-5
cdr3_nt: TGTGCCAGCAAAATAGACAGAGACAATCAGCCCCAGCATTTT
cdr3_aa: CASKIDRDNQPQHF

d_call: TRBD2
clone_size: NA
v_call: TRBV28
j_call: TRBJ2-7
cdr3_nt: TGTGCCAGCAGTCTAGCGGGAGGGCCCTACGAGCAGTACTTC
cdr3_aa: CASSLAGGPYEQYF

d_call: TRBD1
clone_size: NA
v_call: TRBV2
j_call: TRBJ1-6
cdr3_nt: TGTGCCAGCAGGACAGGGCCACCCCTCCACTTT
cdr3_aa: CASRTGPPLHF

d_call: NA
clone_size: NA
v_call: TRBV4-1
j_call: TRBJ2-5
cdr3_nt: TGCGCCAGCAGCCAAGATTACGGGGGTTTTGAGACCCAGTACTTC
cdr3_aa: CASSQDYGGFETQYF

d_call: NA
clone_size: NA
v_call: TRBV6-2/TRBV6-3
j_call: TRBJ2-1
cdr3_nt: TGTGCCAGCAGTTACTCGAAACAGCGGCAAACGAGGAAGCAGTTCTTC
cdr3_aa: CASSYSKQRQTRKQFF

d_call: TRBD2
clone_size: once
v_call: TRBV30
j_call: TRBJ2-7
cdr3_nt: TGTGCCTGGAGTGAACTAGCGGGAGGTAGAGAGCAGTACTTC
cdr3_aa: CAWSELAGGREQYF

d_call: TRBD1
clone_size: NA
v_call: TRBV19
j_call: TRBJ2-7
cdr3_nt: TGTGCCAGTAGTATTAACTCCGGGACAGGAAATTACGAGCAGTACTTC
cdr3_aa: CASSINSGTGNYEQYF

d_call: TRBD2
clone_size: NA
v_call: TRBV7-9
j_call: TRBJ2-3
cdr3_nt: TGTGCCAGCAGCTTACTAGCGGGAGACACAGATACGCAGTATTTT
cdr3_aa: CASSLLAGDTDTQYF

d_call: TRBD1
clone_size: once
v_call: TRBV9
j_call: TRBJ1-6
cdr3_nt: TGTGCCAGCAGCGTAACCGGGACAGGGGCCTCACCCCTCCACTTT
cdr3_aa: CASSVTGTGASPLHF

d_call: NA
clone_size: NA
v_call: TRBV15
j_call: TRBJ2-1
cdr3_nt: TGTGCCACCAGCCCGCCGCTCCCAGTTCTCTCCTACAATGAGCAGTTCTTC
cdr3_aa: CATSPPLPVLSYNEQFF

d_call: TRBD1
clone_size: NA
v_call: TRBV12-3/TRBV12-4
j_call: TRBJ1-2
cdr3_nt: TGTGCCAGCAGTTTCAGGGACAGGGCCGACACCTTC
cdr3_aa: CASSFRDRADTF

d_call: NA
clone_size: NA
v_call: TRBV27
j_call: TRBJ1-5
cdr3_nt: TGTGCCAGCAGTTTAGGGGGGAGCAATCAGCCCCAGCATTTT
cdr3_aa: CASSLGGSNQPQHF

d_call: NA
clone_size: NA
v_call: TRBV6-5
j_call: TRBJ1-6
cdr3_nt: TGTGCCAGCACGGAGAAGGATAATTCACCCCTCCACTTT
cdr3_aa: CASTEKDNSPLHF

d_call: TRBD1
clone_size: NA
v_call: TRBV6-6
j_call: TRBJ1-6
cdr3_nt: TGTGCCAGCAGTTTAGGACAGGGTAATTCACCCCTCCACTTT
cdr3_aa: CASSLGQGNSPLHF

d_call: TRBD1
clone_size: NA
v_call: TRBV25-1
j_call: TRBJ2-2
cdr3_nt: TGTGCCAGCAGTGATCCGGGACAGGGGGCTTCCGGGGAGCTGTTTTTT
cdr3_aa: CASSDPGQGASGELFF

d_call: NA
clone_size: few
v_call: TRBV4-1
j_call: TRBJ1-3
cdr3_nt: TGCGCCAGCAGCCAAGATTCCTCCGGGCAGGGAAGTAGAAACACCATATATTTT
cdr3_aa: CASSQDSSGQGSRNTIYF

d_call: NA
clone_size: NA
v_call: TRBV15
j_call: TRBJ1-5
cdr3_nt: TGTGCCACCAGCACCTGGACAGGCAATCAGCCCCAGCATTTT
cdr3_aa: CATSTWTGNQPQHF

d_call: TRBD2
clone_size: few
v_call: TRBV5-1
j_call: TRBJ2-1
cdr3_nt: TGCGCCAGCATGAGGACTAGCGGGAGGGGAAATGAGCAGTTCTTC
cdr3_aa: CASMRTSGRGNEQFF

d_call: TRBD1
clone_size: NA
v_call: TRBV5-1
j_call: TRBJ2-2
cdr3_nt: TGCGCCACCAACGACAGGGGTAACACCGGGGAGCTGTTTTTT
cdr3_aa: CATNDRGNTGELFF

d_call: TRBD2
clone_size: NA
v_call: TRBV7-6
j_call: TRBJ2-2
cdr3_nt: TGTGCCAGCAGCGGGGATCGACTAGCGGGAGTGAGGAACACCGGGGAGCTGTTTTTT
cdr3_aa: CASSGDRLAGVRNTGELFF

d_call: TRBD1
clone_size: NA
v_call: TRBV28
j_call: TRBJ2-3
cdr3_nt: TGTGCCAGCAGTTCCGGACAGGTTATGCAGTATTTT
cdr3_aa: CASSSGQVMQYF

d_call: NA
clone_size: once
v_call: TRBV5-1
j_call: TRBJ2-2
cdr3_nt: TGCGCCAGCAGCTGGGAGGGGGCGAACACCGGGGAGCTGTTTTTT
cdr3_aa: CASSWEGANTGELFF

d_call: NA
clone_size: NA
v_call: TRBV7-2
j_call: TRBJ1-5
cdr3_nt: TGTGCCAGCAGCTTAAGTAGGGGTAGCAATCAGCCCCAGCATTTT
cdr3_aa: CASSLSRGSNQPQHF

d_call: TRBD1
clone_size: NA
v_call: TRBV24-1
j_call: TRBJ2-6
cdr3_nt: TGTGCCACCAGTGATGGGACAGGGAACTCTGGGGCCAACGTCCTGACTTTC
cdr3_aa: CATSDGTGNSGANVLTF

d_call: TRBD2
clone_size: NA
v_call: TRBV19
j_call: TRBJ2-3
cdr3_nt: TGTGCCAGTAGTTGGGGACTAGCGAGCACAGATACGCAGTATTTT
cdr3_aa: CASSWGLASTDTQYF

d_call: NA
clone_size: once
v_call: TRBV28
j_call: TRBJ2-7
cdr3_nt: TGTGCCTGCCGAGGGGGGGGCATTTACGAGCAGTACTTC
cdr3_aa: CACRGGGIYEQYF

d_call: NA
clone_size: NA
v_call: TRBV6-5
j_call: TRBJ1-2
cdr3_nt: TGTGCCAGCAGTTCCCGGACAGACAGGTACAAGGGCTACACCTTC
cdr3_aa: CASSSRTDRYKGYTF

d_call: NA
clone_size: NA
v_call: TRBV28
j_call: TRBJ2-2
cdr3_nt: TGTGCCAGCAGTTTAGAAAATCGGGTATGGAACACCGGGGAGCTGTTTTTT
cdr3_aa: CASSLENRVWNTGELFF

d_call: NA
clone_size: NA
v_call: TRBV13
j_call: TRBJ2-3
cdr3_nt: TGTGCCAGCAGCTTAGTCGTAGATACGCAGTATTTT
cdr3_aa: CASSLVVDTQYF

d_call: NA
clone_size: NA
v_call: TRBV6-2/TRBV6-3
j_call: TRBJ1-1
cdr3_nt: TGTGCCAGCAGTCGACAGTTGAACACTGAAGCTTTCTTT
cdr3_aa: CASSRQLNTEAFF

d_call: NA
clone_size: NA
v_call: TRBV6-5
j_call: TRBJ1-2
cdr3_nt: TGTGCCAGCAGTAACCAGGGTTCTAACTATGGCTACACCTTC
cdr3_aa: CASSNQGSNYGYTF

d_call: NA
clone_size: once
v_call: TRBV19
j_call: TRBJ1-5
cdr3_nt: TGTGCCAGTAACAGAGACAATCAGCCCCAGCATTTT
cdr3_aa: CASNRDNQPQHF

d_call: NA
clone_size: NA
v_call: TRBV14
j_call: TRBJ1-6
cdr3_nt: TGTGCCAGCAGCCGAATCTCGGCAGGGGTTAATAATTCACCCCTCCACTTT
cdr3_aa: CASSRISAGVNNSPLHF

d_call: NA
clone_size: NA
v_call: TRBV6-5
j_call: TRBJ2-7
cdr3_nt: TGTGCCAGCAGCTCACGGTACGAGCAGTACTTC
cdr3_aa: CASSSRYEQYF

d_call: NA
clone_size: NA
v_call: TRBV18
j_call: TRBJ2-5
cdr3_nt: TGTGCCAGCTCACCAGGAGGGGGGGTTCAAGAGACCCAGTACTTC
cdr3_aa: CASSPGGGVQETQYF

d_call: TRBD1
clone_size: NA
v_call: TRBV6-5
j_call: TRBJ2-1
cdr3_nt: TGTGCCAGCAGTTACAAGGGGGCGAATGAGCAGTTCTTC
cdr3_aa: CASSYKGANEQFF

d_call: NA
clone_size: NA
v_call: TRBV3-1/TRBV3-2
j_call: TRBJ2-3
cdr3_nt: TGTGCCAGCCACAAGAGCGGAGGGGCAGATACGCAGTATTTT
cdr3_aa: CASHKSGGADTQYF

d_call: NA
clone_size: NA
v_call: TRBV5-8
j_call: TRBJ1-1
cdr3_nt: TGTGCCAGCAGCCCTTCTCGCCGGGGGAACACTGAAGCTTTCTTT
cdr3_aa: CASSPSRRGNTEAFF

d_call: NA
clone_size: NA
v_call: TRBV19
j_call: TRBJ1-1
cdr3_nt: TGTGCCAGTGATACAAACGGCAGGGGGAACACTGAAGCTTTCTTT
cdr3_aa: CASDTNGRGNTEAFF

d_call: TRBD1
clone_size: NA
v_call: TRBV5-1
j_call: TRBJ1-1
cdr3_nt: TGCGCCAGCAGCTCTTATCTGACAGGGATGAACACTGAAGCTTTCTTT
cdr3_aa: CASSSYLTGMNTEAFF

d_call: TRBD1
clone_size: NA
v_call: TRBV28
j_call: TRBJ2-3
cdr3_nt: TGTGCCAGCGGAGGTTTAGACAGGGGGGATACGCAGTATTTT
cdr3_aa: CASGGLDRGDTQYF

d_call: NA
clone_size: NA
v_call: TRBV3-1/TRBV3-2
j_call: TRBJ2-5
cdr3_nt: TGTGCCAGCAGCCAAGTAGGAGTTTTAAAGACCCAGTACTTC
cdr3_aa: CASSQVGVLKTQYF

d_call: NA
clone_size: NA
v_call: TRBV6-5
j_call: TRBJ2-3
cdr3_nt: TGTGCCAGCAGTTACGCGGATACGCAGTATTTT
cdr3_aa: CASSYADTQYF

d_call: NA
clone_size: NA
v_call: TRBV6-5
j_call: TRBJ1-1
cdr3_nt: TGTGCCAGCAGTTACGGCCGGAACACTGAAGCTTTCTTT
cdr3_aa: CASSYGRNTEAFF